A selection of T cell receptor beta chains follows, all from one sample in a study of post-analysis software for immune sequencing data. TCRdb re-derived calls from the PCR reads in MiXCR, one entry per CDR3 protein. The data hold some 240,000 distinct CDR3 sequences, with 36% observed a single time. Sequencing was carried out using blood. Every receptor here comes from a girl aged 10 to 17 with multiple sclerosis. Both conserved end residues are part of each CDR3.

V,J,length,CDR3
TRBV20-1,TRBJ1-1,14,CSAEGQGGSTEAFF
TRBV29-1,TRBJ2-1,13,CSVRGLSYNEQFF
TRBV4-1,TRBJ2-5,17,CASSQMGNPGGPETQYF
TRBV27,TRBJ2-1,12,CASAGLDNEQFF
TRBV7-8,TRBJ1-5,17,CASSSGLGRGGNQPQHF
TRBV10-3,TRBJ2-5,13,CAIRRAEVETQYF
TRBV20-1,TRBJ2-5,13,CSLPRREGETQYF
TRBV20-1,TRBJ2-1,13,CSATLTSYNEQFF
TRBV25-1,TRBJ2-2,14,CASSWQESTGELFF
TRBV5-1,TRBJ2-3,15,CASSFRTGETDTQYF
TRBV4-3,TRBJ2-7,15,CASSHNNKSSYEQYF
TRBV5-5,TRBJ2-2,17,CASNTFPGAANTGELFF
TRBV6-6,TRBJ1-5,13,CASRQGSNQPQHF
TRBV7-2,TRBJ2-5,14,CASSEQGFGETQYF
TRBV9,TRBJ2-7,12,CASSRDLGEQYF
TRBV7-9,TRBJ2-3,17,CASSGRLAGSSTDTQYF
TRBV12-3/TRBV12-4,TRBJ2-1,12,CASTNTANEQFF
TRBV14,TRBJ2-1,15,CASSRSSGLYNEQFF
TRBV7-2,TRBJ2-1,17,CASSLGSGLAGDNEQFF
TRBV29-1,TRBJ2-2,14,CSAIWRVETGELFF
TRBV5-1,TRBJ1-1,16,CASSSTPGRALTEAFF
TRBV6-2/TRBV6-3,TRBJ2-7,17,CASSPRGTGGVSYEQYF
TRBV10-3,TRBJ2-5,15,CAISVRDGTSETQYF
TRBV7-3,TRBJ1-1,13,CASSLMGSTEAFF
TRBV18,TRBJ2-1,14,CASSGTSYYNEQFF
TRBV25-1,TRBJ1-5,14,CASSDRDKYQPQHF
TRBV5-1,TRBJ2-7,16,CASSLGLAGSSYEQYF
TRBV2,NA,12,CASREDYNEQYF
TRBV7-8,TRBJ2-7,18,CASSLAGPGQEFPYEQYF
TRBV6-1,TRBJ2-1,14,CASSEVQGPREQFF
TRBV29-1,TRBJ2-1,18,CSVEDRSGLAGGRNEQFF
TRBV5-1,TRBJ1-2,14,CASSLEAGNYGYTF
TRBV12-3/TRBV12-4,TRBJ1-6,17,CASSGRDREVFNSPLHF
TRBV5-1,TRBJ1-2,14,CASSLGQGVYGYTF
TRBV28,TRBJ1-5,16,CASSPLEGVGNQPQHF
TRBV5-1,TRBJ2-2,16,CASSLRAESNTGELFF
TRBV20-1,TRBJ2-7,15,CSAAQDRGNYNEQYF
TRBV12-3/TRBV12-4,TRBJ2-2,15,CASSPPGRGSGELFF
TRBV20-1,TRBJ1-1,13,CSASTGGVTEAFF
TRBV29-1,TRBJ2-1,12,CSVEEATNEQFF
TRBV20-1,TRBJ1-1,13,CSATLPLNTEAFF
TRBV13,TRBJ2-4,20,CASSLAPTGSYQGAKNIQYF
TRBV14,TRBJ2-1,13,CASSQVIRDEQFF
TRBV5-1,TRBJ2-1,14,CASSLERFYNEQFF
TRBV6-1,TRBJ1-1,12,CASKWQLQEAFF
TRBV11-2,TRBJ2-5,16,CASSLRVGGLGETQYF
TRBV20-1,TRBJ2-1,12,CSATRSGGEQFF
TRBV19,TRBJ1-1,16,CASSIRDRGMNTEAFF